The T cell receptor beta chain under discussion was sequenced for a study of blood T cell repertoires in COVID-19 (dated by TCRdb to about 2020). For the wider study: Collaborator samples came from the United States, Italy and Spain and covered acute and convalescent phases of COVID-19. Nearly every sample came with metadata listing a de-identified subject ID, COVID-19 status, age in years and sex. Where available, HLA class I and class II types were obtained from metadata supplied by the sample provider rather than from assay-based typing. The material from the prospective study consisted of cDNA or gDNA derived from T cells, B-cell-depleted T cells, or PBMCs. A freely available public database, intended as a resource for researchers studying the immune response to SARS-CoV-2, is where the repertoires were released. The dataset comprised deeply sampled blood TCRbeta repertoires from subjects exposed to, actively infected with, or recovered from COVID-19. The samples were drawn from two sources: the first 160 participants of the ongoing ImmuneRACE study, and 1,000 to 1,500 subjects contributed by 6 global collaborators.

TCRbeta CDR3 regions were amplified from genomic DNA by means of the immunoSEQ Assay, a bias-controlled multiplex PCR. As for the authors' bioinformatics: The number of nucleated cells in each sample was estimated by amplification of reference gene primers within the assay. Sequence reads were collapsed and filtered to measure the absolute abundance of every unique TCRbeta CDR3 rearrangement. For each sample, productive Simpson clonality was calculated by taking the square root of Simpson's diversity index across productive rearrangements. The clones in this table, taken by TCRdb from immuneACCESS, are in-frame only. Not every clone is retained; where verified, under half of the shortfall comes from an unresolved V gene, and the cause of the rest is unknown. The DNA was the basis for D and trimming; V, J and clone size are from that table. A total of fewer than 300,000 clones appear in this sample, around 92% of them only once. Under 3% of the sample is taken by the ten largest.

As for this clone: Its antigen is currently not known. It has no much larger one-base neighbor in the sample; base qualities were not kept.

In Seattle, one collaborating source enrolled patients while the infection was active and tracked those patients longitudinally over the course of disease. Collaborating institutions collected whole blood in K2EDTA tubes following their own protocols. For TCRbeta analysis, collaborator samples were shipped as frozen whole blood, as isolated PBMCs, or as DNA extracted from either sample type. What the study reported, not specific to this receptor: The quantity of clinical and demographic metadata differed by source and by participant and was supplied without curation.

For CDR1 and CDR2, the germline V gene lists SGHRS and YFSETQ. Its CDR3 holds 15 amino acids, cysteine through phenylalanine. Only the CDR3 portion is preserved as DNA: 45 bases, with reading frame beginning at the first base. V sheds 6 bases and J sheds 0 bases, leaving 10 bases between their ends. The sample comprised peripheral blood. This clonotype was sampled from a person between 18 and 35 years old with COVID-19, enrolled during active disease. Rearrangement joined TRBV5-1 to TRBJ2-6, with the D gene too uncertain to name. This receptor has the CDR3 CASNRGNSGANVLTF. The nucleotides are TGCGCCAGCAATCGCGGAAACTCTGGGGCCAACGTCCTGACTTTC.